This TCR beta chain was sequenced in a study of patients and donors after allogeneic stem cell transplantation. A single record per CDR3 protein comes from TCRdb applying MiXCR to the RT-PCR reads. Among 920,000 or so distinct CDR3 sequences listed, roughly 18% were seen once. V was cut by 8 bases and J by 5 bases, with 9 bases left in between. Germline V gene lookup returns CDR1 SNHLY and CDR2 FYNNEI. There are 11 residues in the CDR3. The sequenced sample consisted of blood, either unsorted or a sorted T cell fraction (not recorded which). The origin of this receptor is a human donor who was either an allogeneic HSCT recipient or a stem cell or donor lymphocyte infusion donor (not recorded which). It is not recorded whose cells these are; they may come from a transplant donor. This rearrangement joins TRBV2 to TRBJ2-5, with D tentatively TRBD2 (6 bases). CDR3 DNA sequence: TGTGCCAGCGGGAGGATCGAGACCCAGTACTTC. Translating gives CASGRIETQYF.